The table lists the clone carrying this T cell receptor beta chain with many counts. Both TRBC1 and TRBC2 were covered by a beta constant-region primer of two equimolar oligonucleotides. TCRdb re-called the UMI-ligation and nested PCR reads through MiXCR, storing one row per CDR3 protein. Among around 90,000 distinct CDR3 sequences listed, around 6.5% were seen once. This specimen comes from a study of naive and memory T cell subsets. Trimming removed 1 base from V and 8 bases from J, with 11 bases in between. From germline, CDR1 is LGHNA and CDR2 YSLEER. CDR3 size: 14 residues. V and J are TRBV4-3 and TRBJ1-4; weak D call: TRBD1 (5 bases). Sequencing used central memory CD4+ T cells from blood. The TCR comes from a human donor in good health. CDR3 sequence (DNA): TGCGCCAGCAGCCAAGGAGGGGTTGGCGAAAAACTGTTTTTT. This codes for CASSQGGVGEKLFF.